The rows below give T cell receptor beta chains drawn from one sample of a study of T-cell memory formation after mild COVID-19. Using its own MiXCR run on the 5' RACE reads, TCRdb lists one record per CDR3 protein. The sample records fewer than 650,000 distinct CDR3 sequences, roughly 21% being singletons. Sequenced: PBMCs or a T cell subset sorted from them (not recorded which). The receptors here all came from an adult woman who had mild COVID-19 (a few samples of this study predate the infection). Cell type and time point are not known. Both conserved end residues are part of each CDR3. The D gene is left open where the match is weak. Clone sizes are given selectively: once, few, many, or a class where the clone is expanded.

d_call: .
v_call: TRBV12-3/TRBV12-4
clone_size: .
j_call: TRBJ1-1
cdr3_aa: CASSFHMTNTEAFF
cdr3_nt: TGTGCCAGCAGTTTCCACATGACCAACACTGAAGCTTTCTTT

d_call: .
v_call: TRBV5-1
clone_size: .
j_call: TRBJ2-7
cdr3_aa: CASSSRSGSYEQYF
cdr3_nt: TGCGCCAGCAGCTCCCGCTCAGGGTCTTACGAGCAGTACTTC

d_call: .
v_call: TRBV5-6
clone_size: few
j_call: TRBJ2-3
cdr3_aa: CASSPLTRSLNTDTQYF
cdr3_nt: TGTGCCAGCAGCCCGCTCACTCGAAGCCTAAACACAGATACGCAGTATTTT

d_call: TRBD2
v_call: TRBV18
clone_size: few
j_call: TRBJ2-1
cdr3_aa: CASSPWLAGGNNEQFF
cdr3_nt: TGTGCCAGCTCACCATGGCTAGCGGGAGGGAACAATGAGCAGTTCTTC

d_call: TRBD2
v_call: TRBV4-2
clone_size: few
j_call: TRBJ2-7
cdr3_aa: CASSLWTSGTYEQYF
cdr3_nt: TGTGCCAGCAGCCTCTGGACTAGCGGAACGTACGAGCAGTACTTC

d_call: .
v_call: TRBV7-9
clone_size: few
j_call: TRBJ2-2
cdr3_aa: CASSHSFRAPNTGELFF
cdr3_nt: TGTGCCAGCAGCCACTCCTTCCGGGCCCCGAACACCGGGGAGCTGTTTTTT

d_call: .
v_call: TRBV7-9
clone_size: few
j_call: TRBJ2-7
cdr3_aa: CASNLQGYEQYF
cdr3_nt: TGTGCCAGCAACCTCCAGGGCTACGAGCAGTACTTC

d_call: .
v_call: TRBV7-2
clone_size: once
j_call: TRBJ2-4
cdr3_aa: CASSLLGQLAKNIQYF
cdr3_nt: TGTGCCAGCAGCTTATTGGGGCAACTAGCCAAAAACATTCAGTACTTC

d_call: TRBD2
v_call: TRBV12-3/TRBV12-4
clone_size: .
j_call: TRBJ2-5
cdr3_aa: CASSFQGTRGETQYF
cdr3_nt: TGTGCCAGCAGTTTTCAGGGGACTAGGGGGGAGACCCAGTACTTC

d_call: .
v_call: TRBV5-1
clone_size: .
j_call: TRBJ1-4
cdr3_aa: CASSPDGAYRTEKLFF
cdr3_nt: TGCGCCAGCAGCCCGGATGGGGCGTACCGTACTGAAAAACTGTTTTTT

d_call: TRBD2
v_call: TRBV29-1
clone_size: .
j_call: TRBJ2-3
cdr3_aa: CSVGGTSGRLYTDTQYF
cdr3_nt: TGCAGCGTTGGGGGGACTAGCGGGAGGCTATACACAGATACGCAGTATTTT

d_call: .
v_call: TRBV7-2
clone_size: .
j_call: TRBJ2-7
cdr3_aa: CASSPQTGPYEQYF
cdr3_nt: TGTGCCAGCAGCCCTCAAACAGGGCCCTACGAGCAGTACTTC

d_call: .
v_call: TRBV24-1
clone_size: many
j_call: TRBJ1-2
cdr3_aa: CATSDFRQSYGYTF
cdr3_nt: TGTGCCACCAGTGATTTCCGACAGAGCTATGGCTACACCTTC

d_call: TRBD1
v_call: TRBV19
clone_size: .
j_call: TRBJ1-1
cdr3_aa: CASIGGTNTEAFF
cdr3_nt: TGTGCCAGTATAGGGGGCACGAACACTGAAGCTTTCTTT

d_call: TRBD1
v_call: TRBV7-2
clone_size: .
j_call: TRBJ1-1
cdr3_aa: CASSLFAGGIPEAFF
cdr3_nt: TGTGCCAGCAGCTTATTCGCAGGGGGAATACCTGAAGCTTTCTTT

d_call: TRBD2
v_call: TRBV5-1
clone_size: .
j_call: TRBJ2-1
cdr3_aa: CASSLYSGNEQFF
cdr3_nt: TGCGCCAGCAGCCTCTACAGCGGGAACGAGCAGTTCTTC

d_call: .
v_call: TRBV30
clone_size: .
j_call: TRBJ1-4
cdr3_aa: CAWTYIDRPPNEKLFF
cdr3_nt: TGTGCCTGGACCTACATTGACCGGCCCCCGAATGAAAAACTGTTTTTT

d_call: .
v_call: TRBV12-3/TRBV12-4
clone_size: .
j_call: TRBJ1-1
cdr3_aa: CASSLGGRLATEAFF
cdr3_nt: TGTGCCAGCAGTTTAGGTGGGCGGCTCGCCACTGAAGCTTTCTTT

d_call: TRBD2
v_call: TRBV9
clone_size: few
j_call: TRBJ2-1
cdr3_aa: CASSATSGGASRQFF
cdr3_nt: TGTGCCAGCAGCGCAACTAGCGGGGGGGCCTCACGGCAGTTCTTC

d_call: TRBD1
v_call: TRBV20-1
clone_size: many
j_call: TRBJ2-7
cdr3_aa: CSADRDRAPYEQYF
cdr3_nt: TGCAGTGCTGACCGGGACAGGGCCCCCTACGAGCAGTACTTC

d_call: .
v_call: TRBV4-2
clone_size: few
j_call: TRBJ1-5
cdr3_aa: CASSQGEQGNQPQHF
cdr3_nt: TGTGCCAGCAGTCAAGGTGAACAGGGCAATCAGCCCCAGCATTTT

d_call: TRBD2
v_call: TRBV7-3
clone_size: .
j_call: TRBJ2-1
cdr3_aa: CASSSTSLSSYNEQFF
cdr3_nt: TGTGCCAGCAGCTCGACTAGCTTGAGCTCCTACAATGAGCAGTTCTTC

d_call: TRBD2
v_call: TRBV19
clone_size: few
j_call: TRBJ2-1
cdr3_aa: CASRDGEAGGYNEQFF
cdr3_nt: TGTGCCAGTAGGGACGGGGAAGCGGGAGGGTACAATGAGCAGTTCTTC

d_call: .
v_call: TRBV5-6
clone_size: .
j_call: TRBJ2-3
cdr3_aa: CASSEWDKIVADTQYF
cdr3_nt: TGTGCCAGCTCAGAATGGGACAAAATCGTCGCAGATACGCAGTATTTT

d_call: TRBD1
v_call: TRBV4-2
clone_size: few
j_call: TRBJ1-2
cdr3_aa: CASSQEGQGVSLYGYTF
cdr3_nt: TGTGCCAGCAGCCAAGAGGGACAGGGTGTTTCGCTCTATGGCTACACCTTC

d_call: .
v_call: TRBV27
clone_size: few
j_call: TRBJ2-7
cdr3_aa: CASSFSGAPGYEQYF
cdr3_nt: TGTGCCAGCAGTTTCTCTGGTGCCCCGGGATACGAGCAGTACTTC

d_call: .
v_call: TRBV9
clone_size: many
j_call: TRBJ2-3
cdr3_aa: CASSVGDERDTQYF
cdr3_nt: TGTGCCAGCAGCGTAGGGGACGAGAGAGATACGCAGTATTTT

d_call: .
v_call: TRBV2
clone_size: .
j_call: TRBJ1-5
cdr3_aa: CASSEAGRHQPQHF
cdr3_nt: TGTGCCAGCAGTGAGGCAGGGCGACATCAGCCCCAGCATTTT

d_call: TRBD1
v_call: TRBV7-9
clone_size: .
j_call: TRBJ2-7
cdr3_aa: CASSVRDRKSTYEQYF
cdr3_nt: TGTGCCAGCAGCGTCCGGGACAGGAAATCTACCTACGAGCAGTACTTC

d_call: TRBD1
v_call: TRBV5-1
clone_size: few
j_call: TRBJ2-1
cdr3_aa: CASSSEGTVGNNEQFF
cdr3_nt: TGCGCCAGCAGCTCGGAAGGGACAGTAGGAAACAATGAGCAGTTCTTC

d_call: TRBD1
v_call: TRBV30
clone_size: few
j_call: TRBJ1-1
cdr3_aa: CAWSGGGGPEAFF
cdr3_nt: TGTGCCTGGAGTGGAGGGGGCGGACCTGAAGCTTTCTTT

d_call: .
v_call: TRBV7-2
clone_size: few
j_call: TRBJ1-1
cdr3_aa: CASSLTGRGAFF
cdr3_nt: TGTGCCAGCAGTCTTACAGGGCGCGGAGCTTTCTTT

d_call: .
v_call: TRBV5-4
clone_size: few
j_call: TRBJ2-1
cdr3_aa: CASGVGGAGDEQFF
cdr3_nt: TGTGCCAGCGGAGTGGGGGGGGCGGGCGATGAGCAGTTCTTC

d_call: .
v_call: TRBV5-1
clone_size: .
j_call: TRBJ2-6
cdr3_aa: CASSLGLVARAGANVLTF
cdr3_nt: TGCGCCAGCAGCTTGGGGTTGGTAGCGAGGGCTGGGGCCAACGTCCTGACTTTC

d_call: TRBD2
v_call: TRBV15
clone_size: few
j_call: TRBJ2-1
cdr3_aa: CATSRNVAGVFYNEQFF
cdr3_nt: TGTGCCACCAGCAGAAATGTAGCGGGAGTTTTTTACAATGAGCAGTTCTTC

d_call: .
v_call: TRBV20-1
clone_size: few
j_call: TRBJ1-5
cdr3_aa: CSASQGYGDQPQHF
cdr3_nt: TGCAGTGCTTCCCAGGGGTACGGGGATCAGCCCCAGCATTTT

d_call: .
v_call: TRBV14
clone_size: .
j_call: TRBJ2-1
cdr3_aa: CASTRRFGATYNEQFF
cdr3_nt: TGTGCCAGCACTCGTAGGTTTGGGGCTACCTACAATGAGCAGTTCTTC

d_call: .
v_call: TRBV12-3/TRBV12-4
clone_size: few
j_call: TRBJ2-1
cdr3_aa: CASRRPGTRGYNEQFF
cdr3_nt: TGTGCCAGCAGGCGACCCGGGACACGTGGTTACAATGAGCAGTTCTTC

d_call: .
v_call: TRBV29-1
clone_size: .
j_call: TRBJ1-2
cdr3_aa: CSATTLRYGYTF
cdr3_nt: TGCAGCGCAACGACCCTCCGCTATGGCTACACCTTC

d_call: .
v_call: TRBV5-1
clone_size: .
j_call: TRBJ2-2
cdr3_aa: CASSLEGGATGELFF
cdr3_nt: TGCGCCAGCAGCTTGGAAGGGGGGGCCACCGGGGAGCTGTTTTTT

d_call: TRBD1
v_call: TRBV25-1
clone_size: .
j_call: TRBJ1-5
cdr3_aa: CASSEQGVTQPQHF
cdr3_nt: TGTGCCAGCAGCGAACAGGGGGTGACTCAGCCCCAGCATTTT

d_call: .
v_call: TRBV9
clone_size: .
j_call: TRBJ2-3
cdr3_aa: CASSVGLAWPDTQYF
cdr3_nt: TGTGCCAGCAGCGTAGGTCTAGCGTGGCCGGATACGCAGTATTTT

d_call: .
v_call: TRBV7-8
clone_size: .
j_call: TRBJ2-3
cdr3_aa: CATSSGSPRADTQYF
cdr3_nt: TGTGCCACCTCGTCGGGCTCGCCTCGGGCAGATACGCAGTATTTT

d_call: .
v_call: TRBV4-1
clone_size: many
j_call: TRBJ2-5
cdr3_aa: CASSVRETQYF
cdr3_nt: TGCGCCAGCAGCGTAAGAGAGACCCAGTACTTC

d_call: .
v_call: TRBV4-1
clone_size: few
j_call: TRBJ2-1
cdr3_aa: CASSQSGDEQFF
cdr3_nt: TGCGCCAGCAGCCAGTCCGGGGATGAGCAGTTCTTC

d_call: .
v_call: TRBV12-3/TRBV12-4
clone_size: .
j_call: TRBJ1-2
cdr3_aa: CASSATPAYVYGYTF
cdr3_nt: TGTGCCAGCAGTGCCACCCCTGCGTACGTTTATGGCTACACCTTC

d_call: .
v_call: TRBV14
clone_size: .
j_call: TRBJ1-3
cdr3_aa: CASSHLRSGNTIYF
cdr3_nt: TGTGCCAGCAGCCACCTGAGGTCCGGAAACACCATATATTTT

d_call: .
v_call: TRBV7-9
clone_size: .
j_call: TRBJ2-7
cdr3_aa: CASSLGGGAGEQYF
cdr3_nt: TGTGCCAGCAGCCTAGGGGGGGGCGCCGGCGAGCAGTACTTC